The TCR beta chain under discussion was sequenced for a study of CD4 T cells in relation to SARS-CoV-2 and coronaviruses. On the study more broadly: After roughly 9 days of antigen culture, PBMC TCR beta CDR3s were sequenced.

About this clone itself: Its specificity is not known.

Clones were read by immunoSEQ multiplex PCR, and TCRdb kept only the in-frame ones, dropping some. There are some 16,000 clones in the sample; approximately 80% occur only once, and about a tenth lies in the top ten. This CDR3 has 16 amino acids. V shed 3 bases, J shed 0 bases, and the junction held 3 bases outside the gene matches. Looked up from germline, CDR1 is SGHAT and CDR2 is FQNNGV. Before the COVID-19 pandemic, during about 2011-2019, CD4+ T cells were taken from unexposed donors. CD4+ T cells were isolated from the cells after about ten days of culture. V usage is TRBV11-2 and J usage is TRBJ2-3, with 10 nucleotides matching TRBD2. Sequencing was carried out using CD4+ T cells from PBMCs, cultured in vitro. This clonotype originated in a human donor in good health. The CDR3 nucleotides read TGTGCCAGCAGCTTTACTAGCGGGGTGAGCACAGATACGCAGTATTTT. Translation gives CASSFTSGVSTDTQYF.